This TCR beta chain was obtained from a study of blood T cells in healthy people across ages. This clonotype was picked up a small number of times. The target antigen is unknown. Whole-study results and caveats: Unsorted PBMC input precluded a conclusive naive versus antigen-experienced comparison.

Germline assignment: CDR1 MDHEN and CDR2 SYDVKM. There are 12 residues in the CDR3. Trimming stripped 3 bases from V and 5 bases from J, with 8 bases between. A J-beta primer mix and a sample-barcoded 5' primer were used in a second PCR of about 6 to 12 cycles. A minimum of 3 million CDR3-containing paired-end reads was obtained for each sample. From the 5' RACE reads, TCRdb called clonotypes with MiXCR, one entry per CDR3 protein. The table has hundreds of thousands of distinct CDR3 sequences, approximately 25% seen once. These data were likewise used in another study, on T cells of mothers and their children. Per that study: Over five children and their three healthy Caucasian mothers were the donors. When mothers and children were related, their normalized repertoire overlap, which was always slightly higher, did not differ significantly from that of unrelated pairs.

The rearrangement joins TRBV28 to TRBJ2-7; no reliable D call. The sequenced sample was blood. This TCR came from a boy between 5 and 17 years old in good health. DNA for the CDR3: TGTGCCAGCAGTTTGGCAACCAACGAGCAGTACTTC. This sequence encodes CASSLATNEQYF. The variable domain in full, with the rest retrieved from reference TRBV28 and TRBJ2-7, is DVKVTQSSRYLVKRTGEKVFLECVQDMDHENMFWYRQDPGLGLRLIYFSYDVKMKEKGDIPEGYSVSREKKERFSLILESASTNQTSMYLCASSLATNEQYFGPGTRLTVT.